These 18 T cell receptor beta chains came from one sample sequenced in a study of breast tumors, draining lymph nodes, adjacent tissues. TCRdb recomputed calls from the multiplex PCR reads with MiXCR, one row per CDR3 protein. The data hold 160,000 or so distinct CDR3 sequences, with roughly a third observed a single time. Breast cancer patients provided tissue from their axillary draining lymph nodes. Sequences were obtained from axillary lymph node tissue. All receptors come from a female donor with breast cancer. Some clones in this sample may be carry-over from other donors' samples.

This clonotype has ten or more counts. The V gene is TRBV11-3, the J gene TRBJ2-7; 11 bases are a match to TRBD1. Germline V gene sequence: CDR1 SGHNT, CDR2 YENEEA. V was clipped by 5 bases and J by 4 bases; unmatched bases: 10. The CDR3 is made up of 16 amino acids. CDR3 region: CASSVTGTGGSYEQYF. For the CDR3, the DNA is TGTGCCAGCAGCGTAACCGGGACAGGGGGTTCGTACGAGCAGTACTTC.

DNA for the CDR3: TGCGCCAGCAGCCTGAAACCGGGACTCCAAGAGACCCAGTACTTC. Residues: CASSLKPGLQETQYF. The chain has TRBV5-1 and TRBJ2-5, with D perhaps TRBD2 (6 bases). The germline gives CDR1 SGHRS, CDR2 YFSETQ. V was cut by 4 bases and J by 1 base, with 14 bases left in between. The CDR3 contains 15 residues.

The sample holds one count of this clonotype. This CDR3 is missing its conserved last phenylalanine or tryptophan, likely due to a read error. The chain has TRBV9 and TRBJ2-7; D unclear. Germline-derived CDR1 and CDR2 are SGDLS and YYNGEE. Trimming stripped 4 bases from V and 6 bases from J, with 14 bases between. The CDR3 contains 13 residues. CDR3 DNA: TGTGCCAGCAGCCCGGGTGGGTATAGCGAGCAGTACCTC. The encoded protein is CASSPGGYSEQYL.

This clonotype was seen at least ten times. The chain employs TRBV5-1 and TRBJ2-4, with a possible D match to TRBD2 (6 bases). The CDR3 length is 13 residues. Trimming removed 4 bases from V and 9 bases from J, with 14 bases in between. Germline lookup yields CDR1 SGHRS and CDR2 YFSETQ. The CDR3 here is CASSIERGLIQYF. The CDR3 nucleotides are TGCGCCAGCAGCATAGAAAGGGGACTCATTCAGTACTTC.

The gene calls are TRBV7-9 and TRBJ1-1; D possibly corresponds to TRBD1 (5 bases). The CDR3 loop spans 14 amino acids. With 5 bases removed from V and 6 bases from J, the gap between germline ends came to 16 bases. CDR1 SEHNR and CDR2 FQNEAQ come from the germline V gene (reference sequence). The DNA for the CDR3 is TGTGCCAGCAGCGCCGGGGCCAGGAGGGCTGAAGCTTTCTTT. It specifies CASSAGARRAEAFF.

This clonotype was seen at least ten times. This sequence joins TRBV14 and TRBJ1-2; TRBD1 matches at 8 bases. V lost 0 bases and J lost 4; bases outside the gene matches: 10. From germline, CDR1 is SGHDN and CDR2 FVKESK. The CDR3 has 17 residues. The DNA of the CDR3 is TGTGCCAGCAGCCAAGATCCCGGGACAGGAGACCTCTATGGCTACACCTTC. Encoded protein: CASSQDPGTGDLYGYTF. Full variable domain (missing parts from reference TRBV14 and TRBJ1-2): EAGVTQFPSHSVIEKGQTVTLRCDPISGHDNLYWYRRVMGKEIKFLLHFVKESKQDESGMPNNRFLAERTGGTYSTLKVQPAELEDSGVYFCASSQDPGTGDLYGYTFGSGTRLTVV.

This clonotype was detected once. The rearrangement uses TRBV20-1 and TRBJ2-7, with 10 bases aligning to TRBD1. The germline CDR1 and CDR2 sequences are DFQATT and SNEGSKA (reference sequence). The CDR3 sequence is 14 residues long. The V gene end was trimmed by 3 bases and the J gene end by 6 bases; junction bases not matched to a gene: 8. CDR3 sequence: CSARSGTGVSEQYF. The CDR3 nucleotides are TGCAGTGCTAGGTCCGGGACAGGGGTCTCCGAGCAGTACTTC.

This clonotype has ten or more counts. V and J are TRBV7-9 and TRBJ2-5; weak D call: TRBD1 (5 bases). This CDR3 contains 15 residues. Germline CDR1 SEHNR, CDR2 FQNEAQ (reference sequence). Trimming removed 5 bases at V and 1 base at J, with 14 bases between. The CDR3 here is CASSPPVGAQETQYF. Here the CDR3 DNA reads TGTGCCAGCAGCCCCCCCGTTGGGGCCCAAGAGACCCAGTACTTC.

As to this clonotype: The conserved final phenylalanine or tryptophan is absent from the CDR3, which likely points to a read error. This chain joins TRBV4-1 and TRBJ1-2; 7 nucleotides agree with TRBD1. Germline assignment: CDR1 MGHRA and CDR2 YSYEKL. The CDR3 has 17 residues. DNA for the CDR3: TGTGCCAGCAGCCAAGATGAGGGGGCCGCAAATATCTATGGCTACACCCTC. Protein product: CASSQDEGAANIYGYTL.

This clonotype was seen repeatedly, ten times or more. The chain joins TRBV29-1 to TRBJ2-7; 11 nucleotides match TRBD1. The CDR3 is made up of 13 amino acids. The germline V gene has CDR1 SQVTM and CDR2 ANQGSEA. J was trimmed by 6 bases and V by 6 bases; bases with no gene match: 7. The CDR3 nucleotides read TGCAGCGTGGGGACAGGGGGGTTTAGCGAGCAGTACTTC. Protein product: CSVGTGGFSEQYF.

In its sample, this clonotype was seen many times. The chain carries TRBV7-9 and TRBJ2-3, with 7 bases identical to TRBD2. V lost 2 bases to trimming and J lost 13 bases; unmatched junction nucleotides: 6. CDR3 length: 12 amino acids. Germline lookup yields CDR1 SEHNR and CDR2 FQNEAQ (reference sequence). As DNA, the CDR3 is TGTGCCAGCAGCTTAAGTTGGACTAGAAAGTATTTT. As protein: CASSLSWTRKYF. The whole variable domain, remainder taken from reference TRBV7-9 and TRBJ2-3, is DTGVSQNPRHKITKRGQNVTFRCDPISEHNRLYWYRQTLGQGPEFLTYFQNEAQLEKSRLLSDRFSAERPKGSFSTLEIQRTEQGDSAMYLCASSLSWTRKYFGPGTRLTVL.

This clonotype has ten or more counts. The chain links TRBV6-5 to TRBJ2-3; 13 nucleotides align to TRBD2. The CDR3 length is 16 residues. CDR1 MNHEY and CDR2 SVGAGI come from the germline V gene. Trimming cost V 6 bases and J 5 bases; bases outside gene matches: 8. In DNA, the CDR3 is TGTGCCAGCAGGCACCTACTAGCGGGGGGGCGAGATACGCAGTATTTT. This translates into CASRHLLAGGRDTQYF.

The chain has TRBV14 and TRBJ2-3; tentative D call: TRBD1 (5 bases). Germline V gene lookup returns CDR1 SGHDN and CDR2 FVKESK. The CDR3 is made up of 16 amino acids. Trimming removed 3 bases at V and 4 bases at J, with 17 bases between. CDR3 amino acids: CASSQITNLRADTQYF. The CDR3 DNA is TGTGCCAGCAGCCAGATAACTAACCTCAGGGCAGATACGCAGTATTTT.

In this sample, this clonotype turned up once. The conserved final phenylalanine or tryptophan is absent from the CDR3, which likely points to a read error. The DNA is omitted, as the CDR3 cannot be located on it reliably, and the CDR3 follows TCRdb's listing. The genes are TRBV7-9 and TRBJ2-5; TRBD1 was called by the table and not checked on the DNA. Germline lookup yields CDR1 SEHNR and CDR2 FQNEAQ (reference sequence). The CDR3 spans 19 amino acids, including both terminal residues. CDR3 sequence: CASSFYICSAARDSETQYL.

Only a few counts were recorded for this clonotype. The chain has TRBV7-9 and TRBJ1-1, with D tentatively TRBD1 (6 bases). The CDR3 totals 15 residues. V dropped 3 bases and J dropped 4 bases, with 15 bases sitting between them. Germline CDR1 reads SEHNR; CDR2 reads FQNEAQ (reference sequence). The CDR3 reads CASSFQGPGGTEAFF. The CDR3 nucleotides read TGTGCCAGCAGCTTCCAGGGGCCGGGTGGCACTGAAGCTTTCTTT.

This clonotype was seen repeatedly, ten times or more. This sequence joins TRBV2 and TRBJ2-2, with 11 bases lining up with TRBD2. Germline V gene data show CDR1 as SNHLY and CDR2 as FYNNEI. V dropped 7 bases and J dropped 5; count of bases not matched to a gene: 9. CDR3 size: 16 residues. CDR3: CASTLLAGGSTGELFF. CDR3 nucleotides: TGTGCCAGCACGCTTTTAGCGGGGGGGTCGACCGGGGAGCTGTTTTTT.

This clonotype has a count of ten or more. J is TRBJ1-4 and V is TRBV14; no clear D gene. The CDR3 consists of 15 residues. Trimming removed 3 bases at V and 1 base at J, with 9 bases between. The germline V gene has CDR1 SGHDN and CDR2 FVKESK. The chain's CDR3 is CASSHRRQTNEKLFF. The CDR3, as DNA: TGTGCCAGCAGCCATCGAAGGCAAACTAATGAAAAACTGTTTTTT.

About this clonotype: The CDR3 end shows no conserved phenylalanine or tryptophan, and so a read error is likely. Because the CDR3's place on the DNA is in doubt, the DNA is left out and the CDR3 is given as listed by TCRdb. V is TRBV10-3 and J is TRBJ2-5; the D segment call TRBD1 is taken from the table without a DNA check. Counting both end residues, the CDR3 totals 15 amino acids. The V gene's germline CDR1 is ENHRY and CDR2 SYGVKD. CDR3 region: CAISEGGNYGYTFGS.